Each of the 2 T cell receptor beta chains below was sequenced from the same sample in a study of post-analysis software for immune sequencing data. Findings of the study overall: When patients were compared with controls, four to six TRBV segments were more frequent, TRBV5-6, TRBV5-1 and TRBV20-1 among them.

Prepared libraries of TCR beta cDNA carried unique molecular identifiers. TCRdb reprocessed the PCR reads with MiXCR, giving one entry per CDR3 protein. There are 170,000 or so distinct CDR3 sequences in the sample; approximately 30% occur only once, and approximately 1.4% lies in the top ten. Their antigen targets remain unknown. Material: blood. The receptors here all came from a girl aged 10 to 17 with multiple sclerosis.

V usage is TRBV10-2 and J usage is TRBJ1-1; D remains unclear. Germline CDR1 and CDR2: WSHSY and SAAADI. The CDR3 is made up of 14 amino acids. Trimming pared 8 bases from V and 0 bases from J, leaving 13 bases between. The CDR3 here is CASGGVPVNTEAFF. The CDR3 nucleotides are TGCGCCAGCGGCGGGGTGCCCGTGAACACTGAAGCTTTCTTT.

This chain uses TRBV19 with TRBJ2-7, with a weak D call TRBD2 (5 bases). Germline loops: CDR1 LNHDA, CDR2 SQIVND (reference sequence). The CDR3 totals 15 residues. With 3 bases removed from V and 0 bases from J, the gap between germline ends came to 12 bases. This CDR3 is CASSISGSSSYEQYF. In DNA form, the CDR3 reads TGTGCCAGTAGTATCAGCGGCAGTAGCTCCTACGAGCAGTACTTC.